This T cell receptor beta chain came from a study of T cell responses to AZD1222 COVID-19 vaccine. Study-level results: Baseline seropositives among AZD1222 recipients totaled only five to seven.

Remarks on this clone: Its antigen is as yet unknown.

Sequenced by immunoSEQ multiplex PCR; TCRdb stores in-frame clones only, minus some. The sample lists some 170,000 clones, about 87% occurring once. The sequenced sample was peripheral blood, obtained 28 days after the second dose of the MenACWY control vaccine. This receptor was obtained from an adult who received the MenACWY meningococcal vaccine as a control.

The DNA for the CDR3 is TGTGCCAGCAGCCCGCGACAGGGGGAGACAGATACGCAGTATTTT. This gives the protein CASSPRQGETDTQYF. This chain uses TRBV3-1 (or the pseudogene TRBV3-2) with TRBJ2-3; 9 bases are a match to TRBD1. Germline values: CDR1 LGHDT, CDR2 YNNKEL (reference sequence). The CDR3 loop spans 15 amino acids. Germline trimming cut 4 bases from V and 3 bases from J; bases unmatched to any gene: 5.